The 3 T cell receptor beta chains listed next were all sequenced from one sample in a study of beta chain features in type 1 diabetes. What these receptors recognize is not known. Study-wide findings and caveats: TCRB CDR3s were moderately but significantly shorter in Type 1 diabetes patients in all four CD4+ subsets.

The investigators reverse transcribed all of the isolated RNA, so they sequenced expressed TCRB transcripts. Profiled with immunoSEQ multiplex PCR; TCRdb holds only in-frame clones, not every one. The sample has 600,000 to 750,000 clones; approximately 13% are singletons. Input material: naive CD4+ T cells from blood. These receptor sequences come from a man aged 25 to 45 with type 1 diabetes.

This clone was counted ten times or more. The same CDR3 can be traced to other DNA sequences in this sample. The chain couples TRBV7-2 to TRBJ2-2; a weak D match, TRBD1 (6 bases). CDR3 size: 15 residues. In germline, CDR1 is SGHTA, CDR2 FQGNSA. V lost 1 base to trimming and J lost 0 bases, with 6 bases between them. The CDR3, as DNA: TGTGCCAGCAGCTTAGACAGGGCGAACACCGGGGAGCTGTTTTTT. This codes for CASSLDRANTGELFF.

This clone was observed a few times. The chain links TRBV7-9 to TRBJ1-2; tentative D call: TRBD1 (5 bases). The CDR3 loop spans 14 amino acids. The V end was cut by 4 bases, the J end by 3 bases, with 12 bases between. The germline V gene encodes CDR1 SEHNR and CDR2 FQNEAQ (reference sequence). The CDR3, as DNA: TGTGCCAGCAGCTCCCTTGGAGGGGACTATGGCTACACCTTC. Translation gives CASSSLGGDYGYTF. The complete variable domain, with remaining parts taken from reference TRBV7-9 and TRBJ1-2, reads DTGVSQNPRHKITKRGQNVTFRCDPISEHNRLYWYRQTLGQGPEFLTYFQNEAQLEKSRLLSDRFSAERPKGSFSTLEIQRTEQGDSAMYLCASSSLGGDYGYTFGSGTRLTVV.

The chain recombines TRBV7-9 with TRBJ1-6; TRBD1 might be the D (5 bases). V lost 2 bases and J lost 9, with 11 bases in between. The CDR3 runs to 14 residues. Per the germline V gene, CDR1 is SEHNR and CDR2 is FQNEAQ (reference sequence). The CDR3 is CASSLQGSISPLHF. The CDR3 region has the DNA TGTGCCAGCAGCTTACAGGGAAGTATTTCACCCCTCCACTTT. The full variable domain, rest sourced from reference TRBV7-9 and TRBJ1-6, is DTGVSQNPRHKITKRGQNVTFRCDPISEHNRLYWYRQTLGQGPEFLTYFQNEAQLEKSRLLSDRFSAERPKGSFSTLEIQRTEQGDSAMYLCASSLQGSISPLHFGNGTRLTVT.